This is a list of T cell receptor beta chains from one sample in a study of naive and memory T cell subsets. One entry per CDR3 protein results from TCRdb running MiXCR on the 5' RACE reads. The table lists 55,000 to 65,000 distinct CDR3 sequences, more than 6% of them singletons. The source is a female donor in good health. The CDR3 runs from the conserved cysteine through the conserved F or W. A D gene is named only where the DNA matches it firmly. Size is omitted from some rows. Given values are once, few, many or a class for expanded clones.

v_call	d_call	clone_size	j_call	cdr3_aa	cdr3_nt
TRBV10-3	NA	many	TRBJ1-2	CAAGGAAHTNYGYTF	TGTGCCGCCGGCGGGGCGGCACACACTAACTATGGCTACACCTTC
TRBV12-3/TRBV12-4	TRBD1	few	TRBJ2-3	CASSLYGTGITDTQYF	TGTGCCAGCAGTTTATATGGGACAGGCATCACAGATACGCAGTATTTT
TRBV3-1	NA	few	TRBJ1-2	CASSQRMTDVYGYTF	TGTGCCAGCAGCCAACGAATGACAGATGTTTATGGCTACACCTTC
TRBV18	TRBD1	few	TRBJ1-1	CASSPGQGLGGTEAFF	TGTGCCAGCTCCCCGGGACAGGGACTTGGTGGCACTGAAGCTTTCTTT
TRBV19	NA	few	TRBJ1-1	CASSQITRRNTEAFF	TGTGCCAGTAGTCAAATAACTCGTCGGAATACTGAAGCTTTCTTT
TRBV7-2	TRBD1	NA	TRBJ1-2	CASSLGSNRGRGYTF	TGTGCCAGCAGCTTAGGGTCGAACAGGGGCCGAGGCTACACCTTC
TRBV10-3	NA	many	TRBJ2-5	CALARGPQETQYF	TGTGCCCTCGCCCGGGGGCCCCAAGAGACCCAGTACTTC
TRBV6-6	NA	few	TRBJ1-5	CASRKGDQPQHF	TGTGCCAGCAGAAAGGGGGATCAGCCCCAGCATTTT
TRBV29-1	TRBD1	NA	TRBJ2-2	CSVGGDRGYTGELFF	TGCAGCGTTGGAGGAGACAGGGGATACACCGGGGAGCTGTTTTTT
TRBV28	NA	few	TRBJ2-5	CASRIQETQYF	TGTGCCAGCAGGATCCAAGAGACCCAGTACTTC
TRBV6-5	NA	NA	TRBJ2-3	CASSYRKSTDTQYF	TGTGCCAGCAGTTACCGTAAAAGCACAGATACGCAGTATTTT
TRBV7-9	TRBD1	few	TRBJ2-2	CASSRQGSNTGELFF	TGTGCCAGCAGCCGACAGGGAAGCAACACCGGGGAGCTGTTTTTT
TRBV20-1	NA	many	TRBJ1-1	CSARRGGNTEAFF	TGCAGTGCTAGGAGGGGGGGGAACACTGAAGCTTTCTTT
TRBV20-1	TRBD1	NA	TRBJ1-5	CSAREAGGIGQPQHF	TGCAGTGCTAGAGAGGCAGGGGGCATCGGTCAGCCCCAGCATTTT
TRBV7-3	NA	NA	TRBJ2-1	CASSLISGNEQFF	TGTGCCAGCAGCTTAATTTCCGGCAATGAGCAGTTCTTC
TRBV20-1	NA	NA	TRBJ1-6	CSARAPGAPLNSPLHF	TGCAGTGCTAGAGCCCCAGGGGCACCACTTAATTCACCCCTCCACTTT
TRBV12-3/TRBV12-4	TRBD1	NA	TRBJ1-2	CAVRAKTGVLAGYTF	TGTGCCGTGCGCGCCAAGACAGGGGTCCTGGCCGGCTACACCTTC
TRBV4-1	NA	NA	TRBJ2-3	CASSDPRGGGTDTQYF	TGCGCCAGCAGCGACCCTAGGGGGGGAGGCACAGATACGCAGTATTTT
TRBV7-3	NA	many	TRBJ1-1	CASSLGRGGNTEAFF	TGTGCCAGCAGCTTAGGGAGGGGGGGGAACACTGAAGCTTTCTTT
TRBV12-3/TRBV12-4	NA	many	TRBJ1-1	CASSLGQENTEAFF	TGTGCCAGCAGTCTGGGACAAGAGAACACTGAAGCTTTCTTT
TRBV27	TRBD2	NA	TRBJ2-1	CASRSGGAGINEQFF	TGTGCCAGCAGATCGGGGGGAGCTGGTATCAATGAGCAGTTCTTC
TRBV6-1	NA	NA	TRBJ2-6	CASRAQVGQITTSGANVLTF	TGTGCCAGCAGGGCTCAGGTGGGGCAAATCACAACCTCTGGGGCCAACGTCCTGACTTTC
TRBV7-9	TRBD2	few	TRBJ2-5	CASSTSGNQETQYF	TGTGCCAGCAGTACTAGCGGGAACCAAGAGACCCAGTACTTC
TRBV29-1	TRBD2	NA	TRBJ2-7	CSVDPVSLAGAYEQYF	TGCAGCGTTGATCCCGTTTCCCTAGCGGGGGCCTACGAGCAGTACTTC
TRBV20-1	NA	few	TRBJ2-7	CSARDHGSSYEQYF	TGCAGTGCTAGAGATCACGGCAGCTCCTACGAGCAGTACTTC
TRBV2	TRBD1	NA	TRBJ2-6	CASSDYRGRITGANVLTF	TGTGCCAGCAGTGACTACAGGGGGCGCATCACTGGGGCCAACGTCCTGACTTTC
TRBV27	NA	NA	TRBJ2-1	CASSYGGNEQFF	TGTGCCAGCAGTTATGGGGGCAATGAGCAGTTCTTC
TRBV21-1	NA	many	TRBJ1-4	CASSKGDVTNEKLFF	TGTGCCAGCAGCAAAGGGGACGTGACTAATGAAAAACTGTTTTTT
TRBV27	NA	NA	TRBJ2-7	CASSLSREHEQYF	TGTGCCAGCAGTTTGTCCAGGGAACACGAGCAGTACTTC
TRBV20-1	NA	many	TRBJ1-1	CSARLTGRVNTEAFF	TGCAGTGCTAGGCTCACAGGGCGGGTGAACACTGAAGCTTTCTTT
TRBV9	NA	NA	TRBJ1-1	CASSQGYTEAFF	TGTGCCAGTTCTCAGGGTTACACTGAAGCTTTCTTT
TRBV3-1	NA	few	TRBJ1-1	CASSPSFTEAFF	TGTGCCAGCAGCCCCTCATTCACTGAAGCTTTCTTT
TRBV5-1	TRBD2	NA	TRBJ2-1	CASSLMPSGSSYNEQFF	TGCGCCAGCAGCTTGATGCCTAGCGGGAGCTCCTACAATGAGCAGTTCTTC
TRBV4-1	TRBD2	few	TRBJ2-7	CASSLGTSGGAYEQYF	TGCGCCAGCAGCCTCGGGACTAGCGGGGGGGCCTACGAGCAGTACTTC
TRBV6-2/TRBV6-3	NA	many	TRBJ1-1	CASSWDTEAFF	TGTGCCAGCAGTTGGGACACTGAAGCTTTCTTT
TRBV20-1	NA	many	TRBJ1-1	CSARDLLKSLRNADTEAFF	TGCAGTGCTAGAGATCTCCTAAAATCCCTAAGGAACGCGGACACTGAAGCTTTCTTT
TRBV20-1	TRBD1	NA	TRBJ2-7	CSAHRDRASYEQYF	TGCAGTGCTCACCGGGACAGGGCCTCCTACGAGCAGTACTTC
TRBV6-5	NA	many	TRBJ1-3	CASRQSRPGNTIYF	TGTGCCAGCAGACAGTCGAGACCTGGAAACACCATATATTTT
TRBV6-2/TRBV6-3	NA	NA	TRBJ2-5	CASSYGGPQETQYF	TGTGCCAGCAGTTACGGAGGGCCTCAAGAGACCCAGTACTTC
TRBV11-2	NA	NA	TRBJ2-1	CASSLVGQTYNEQFF	TGTGCCAGCAGCTTAGTTGGCCAGACATACAATGAGCAGTTCTTC
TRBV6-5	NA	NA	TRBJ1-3	CASRVNRAAGNTIYF	TGTGCCAGCAGAGTAAACCGGGCAGCTGGAAACACCATATATTTT
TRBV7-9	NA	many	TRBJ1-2	CASSLMAPTSTPYGYTF	TGTGCCAGCAGCTTAATGGCTCCCACTTCAACCCCTTATGGCTACACCTTC
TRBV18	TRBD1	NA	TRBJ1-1	CASSPPETGGAFF	TGTGCCAGCTCACCACCCGAGACAGGGGGCGCTTTCTTT
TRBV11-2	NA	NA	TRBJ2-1	CASSLGQDLSYNEQFF	TGTGCCAGCAGCTTAGGACAGGACCTCTCCTACAATGAGCAGTTCTTC
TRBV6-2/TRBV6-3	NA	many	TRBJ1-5	CASSYFSTPNQPQHF	TGTGCCAGCAGTTACTTTTCCACCCCGAATCAGCCCCAGCATTTT
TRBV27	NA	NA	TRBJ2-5	CASSLAVQETQYF	TGTGCCAGCAGTTTGGCGGTCCAAGAGACCCAGTACTTC
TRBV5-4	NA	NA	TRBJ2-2	CASSLERLTGELFF	TGTGCCAGCAGCTTGGAGCGCCTCACCGGGGAGCTGTTTTTT
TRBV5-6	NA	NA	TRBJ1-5	CASSLGGISNQPQHF	TGTGCCAGCAGCTTGGGAGGGATTAGCAATCAGCCCCAGCATTTT
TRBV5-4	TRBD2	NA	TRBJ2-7	CASSLGGGRTYEQYF	TGTGCCAGCAGCTTGGGGGGCGGGAGAACTTACGAGCAGTACTTC